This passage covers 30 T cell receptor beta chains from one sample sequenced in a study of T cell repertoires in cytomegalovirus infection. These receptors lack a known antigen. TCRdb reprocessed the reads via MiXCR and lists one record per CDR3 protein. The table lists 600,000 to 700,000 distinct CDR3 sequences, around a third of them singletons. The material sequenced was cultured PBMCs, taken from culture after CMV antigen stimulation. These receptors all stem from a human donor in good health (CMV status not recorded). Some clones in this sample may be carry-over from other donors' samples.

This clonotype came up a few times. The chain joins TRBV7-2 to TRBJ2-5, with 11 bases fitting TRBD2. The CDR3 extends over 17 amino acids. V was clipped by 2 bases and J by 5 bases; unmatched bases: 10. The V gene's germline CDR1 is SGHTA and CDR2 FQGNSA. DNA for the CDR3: TGTGCCAGCAGCTTATTTATAGCGGGAGGGCTTCTGGAGACCCAGTACTTC. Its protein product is CASSLFIAGGLLETQYF.

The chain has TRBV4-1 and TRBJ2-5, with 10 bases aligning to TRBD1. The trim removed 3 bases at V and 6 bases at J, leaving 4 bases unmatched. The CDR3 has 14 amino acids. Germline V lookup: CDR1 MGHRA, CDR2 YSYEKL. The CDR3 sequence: CASSQPGQGKTQYF. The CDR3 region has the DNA TGCGCCAGCAGCCAGCCGGGACAGGGGAAGACCCAGTACTTC.

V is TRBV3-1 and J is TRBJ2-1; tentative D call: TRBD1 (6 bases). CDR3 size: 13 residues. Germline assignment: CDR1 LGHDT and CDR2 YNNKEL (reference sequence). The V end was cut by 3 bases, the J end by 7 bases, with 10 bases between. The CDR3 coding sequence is TGTGCCAGCAGCCAGTCAAGGGGGAATGAGCAGTTCTTC. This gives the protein CASSQSRGNEQFF.

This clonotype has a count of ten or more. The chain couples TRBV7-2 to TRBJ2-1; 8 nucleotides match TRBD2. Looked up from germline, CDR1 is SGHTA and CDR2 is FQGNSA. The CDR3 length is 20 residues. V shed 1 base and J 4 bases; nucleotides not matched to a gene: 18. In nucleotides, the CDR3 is TGTGCCAGCAGCTTAGTGGGTGTGTATGCGGGCGGGGGGAGATACAATGAGCAGTTCTTC. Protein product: CASSLVGVYAGGGRYNEQFF. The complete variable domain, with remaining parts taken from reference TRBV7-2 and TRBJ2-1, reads GAGVSQSPSNKVTEKGKDVELRCDPISGHTALYWYRQSLGQGLEFLIYFQGNSAPDKSGLPSDRFSAERTGGSVSTLTIQRTQQEDSAVYLCASSLVGVYAGGGRYNEQFFGPGTRLTVL.

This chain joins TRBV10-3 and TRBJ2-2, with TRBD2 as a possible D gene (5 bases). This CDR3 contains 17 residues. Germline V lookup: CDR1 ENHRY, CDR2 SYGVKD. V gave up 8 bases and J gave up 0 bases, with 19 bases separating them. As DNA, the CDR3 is TGTGCCATCGGGAGCCAGAGGGCCCGATCGAACACCGGGGAGCTGTTTTTT. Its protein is CAIGSQRARSNTGELFF.

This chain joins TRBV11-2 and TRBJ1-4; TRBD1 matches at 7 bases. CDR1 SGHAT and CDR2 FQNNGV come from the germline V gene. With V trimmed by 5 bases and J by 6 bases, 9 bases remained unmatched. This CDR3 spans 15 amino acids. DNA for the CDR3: TGTGCCAGCAGCCTCATCAGGGGGGCCGATGAAAAACTGTTTTTT. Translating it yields CASSLIRGADEKLFF.

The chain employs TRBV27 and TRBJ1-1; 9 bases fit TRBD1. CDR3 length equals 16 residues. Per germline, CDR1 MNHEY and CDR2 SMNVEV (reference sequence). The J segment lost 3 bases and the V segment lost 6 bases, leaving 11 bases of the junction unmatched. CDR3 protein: CASSPTGGAVDTEAFF. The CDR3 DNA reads TGTGCCAGCAGCCCTACAGGGGGCGCAGTGGACACTGAAGCTTTCTTT.

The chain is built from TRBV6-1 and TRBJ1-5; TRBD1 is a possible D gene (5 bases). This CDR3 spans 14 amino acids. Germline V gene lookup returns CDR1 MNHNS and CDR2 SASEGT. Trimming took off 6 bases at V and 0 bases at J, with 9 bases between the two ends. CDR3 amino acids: CASSGANSNQPQHF. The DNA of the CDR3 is TGTGCCAGCAGCGGGGCCAATAGCAATCAGCCCCAGCATTTT.

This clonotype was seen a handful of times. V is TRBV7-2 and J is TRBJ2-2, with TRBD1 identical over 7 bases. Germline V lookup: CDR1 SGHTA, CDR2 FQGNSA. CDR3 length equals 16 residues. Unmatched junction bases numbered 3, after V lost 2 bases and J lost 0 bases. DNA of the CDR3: TGTGCCAGCAGCTTATTGGGGACAGCGAACACCGGGGAGCTGTTTTTT. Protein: CASSLLGTANTGELFF. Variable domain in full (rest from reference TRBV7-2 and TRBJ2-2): GAGVSQSPSNKVTEKGKDVELRCDPISGHTALYWYRQSLGQGLEFLIYFQGNSAPDKSGLPSDRFSAERTGGSVSTLTIQRTQQEDSAVYLCASSLLGTANTGELFFGEGSRLTVL.

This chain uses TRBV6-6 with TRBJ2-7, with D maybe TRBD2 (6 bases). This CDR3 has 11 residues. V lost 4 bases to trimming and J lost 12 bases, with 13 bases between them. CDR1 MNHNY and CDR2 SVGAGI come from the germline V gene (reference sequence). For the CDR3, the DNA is TGTGCCAGCAGTTTTCGCGGGGTTGCGTACTTC. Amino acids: CASSFRGVAYF.

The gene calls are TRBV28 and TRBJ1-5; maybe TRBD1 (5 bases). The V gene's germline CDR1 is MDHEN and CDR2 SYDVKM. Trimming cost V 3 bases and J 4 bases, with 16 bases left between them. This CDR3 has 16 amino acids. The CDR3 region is CASSLIRGTRNQPQHF. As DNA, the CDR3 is TGTGCCAGCAGTTTGATTAGAGGGACGAGGAATCAGCCCCAGCATTTT.

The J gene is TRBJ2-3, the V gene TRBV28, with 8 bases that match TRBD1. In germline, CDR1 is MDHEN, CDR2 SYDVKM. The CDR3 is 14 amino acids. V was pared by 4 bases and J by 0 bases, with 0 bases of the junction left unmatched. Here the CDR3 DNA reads TGTGCCAGCAGTTGGGACAGGAGCACAGATACGCAGTATTTT. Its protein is CASSWDRSTDTQYF.

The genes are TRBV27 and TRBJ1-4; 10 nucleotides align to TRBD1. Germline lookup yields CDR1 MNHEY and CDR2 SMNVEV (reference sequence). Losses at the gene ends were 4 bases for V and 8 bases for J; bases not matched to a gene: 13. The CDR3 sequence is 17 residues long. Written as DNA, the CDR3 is TGTGCCAGCAGTTCCCTCCACCCGGGACAGGGGATAGAAAAACTGTTTTTT. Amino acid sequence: CASSSLHPGQGIEKLFF.

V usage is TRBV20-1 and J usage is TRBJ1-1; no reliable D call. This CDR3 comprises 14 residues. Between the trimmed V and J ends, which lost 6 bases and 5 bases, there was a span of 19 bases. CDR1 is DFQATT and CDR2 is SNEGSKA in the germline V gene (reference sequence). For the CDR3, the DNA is TGCAGTGCCTCACCAGGCCCTGCCCTGACTGAAGCTTTCTTT. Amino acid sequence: CSASPGPALTEAFF.

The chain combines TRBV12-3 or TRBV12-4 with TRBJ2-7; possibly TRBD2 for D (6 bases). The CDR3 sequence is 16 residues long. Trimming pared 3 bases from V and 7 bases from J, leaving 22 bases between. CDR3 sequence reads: CASSFWYRRGFGEQYF. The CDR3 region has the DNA TGTGCCAGCAGTTTCTGGTATCGACGGGGGTTTGGAGAGCAGTACTTC.

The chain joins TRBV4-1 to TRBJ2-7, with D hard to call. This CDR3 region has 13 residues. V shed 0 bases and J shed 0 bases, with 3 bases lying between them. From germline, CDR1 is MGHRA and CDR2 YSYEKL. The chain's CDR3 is CASSQDRSYEQYF. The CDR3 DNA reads TGCGCCAGCAGCCAAGACCGCTCCTACGAGCAGTACTTC.

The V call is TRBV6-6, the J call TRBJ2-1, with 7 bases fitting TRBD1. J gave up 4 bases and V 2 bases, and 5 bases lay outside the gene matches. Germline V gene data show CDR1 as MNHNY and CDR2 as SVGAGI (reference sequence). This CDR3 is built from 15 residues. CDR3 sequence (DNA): TGTGCCAGCAGTTACACCCGGACAGGATACAATGAGCAGTTCTTC. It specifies CASSYTRTGYNEQFF.

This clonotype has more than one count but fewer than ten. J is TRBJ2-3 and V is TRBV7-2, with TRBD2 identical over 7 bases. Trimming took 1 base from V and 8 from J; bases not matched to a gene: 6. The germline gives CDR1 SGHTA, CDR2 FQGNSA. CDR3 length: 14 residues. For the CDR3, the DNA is TGTGCCAGCAGCTTAGTTGCGGGAGTCGGTACGCAGTATTTT. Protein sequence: CASSLVAGVGTQYF. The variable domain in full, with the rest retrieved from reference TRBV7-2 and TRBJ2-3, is GAGVSQSPSNKVTEKGKDVELRCDPISGHTALYWYRQSLGQGLEFLIYFQGNSAPDKSGLPSDRFSAERTGGSVSTLTIQRTQQEDSAVYLCASSLVAGVGTQYFGPGTRLTVL.

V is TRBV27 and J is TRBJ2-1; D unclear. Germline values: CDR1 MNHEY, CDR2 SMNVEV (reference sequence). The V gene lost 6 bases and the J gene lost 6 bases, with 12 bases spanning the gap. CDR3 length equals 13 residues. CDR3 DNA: TGTGCCAGCAGCCCCTCCCCCGCCAATGAGCAGTTCTTC. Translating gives CASSPSPANEQFF.

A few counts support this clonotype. The chain's CDR3 is CSARDSSGRTGSYNEQFF. The CDR3 bases are TGCAGTGCTAGAGATTCCAGCGGGAGAACGGGCTCTTACAATGAGCAGTTCTTC. The V gene is TRBV20-1, the J gene TRBJ2-1, with 8 bases aligning to TRBD2. V lost 0 bases, J lost 4 bases, and 14 bases stayed unmatched. CDR1 DFQATT and CDR2 SNEGSKA come from the germline V gene (reference sequence). This CDR3 has 18 residues.

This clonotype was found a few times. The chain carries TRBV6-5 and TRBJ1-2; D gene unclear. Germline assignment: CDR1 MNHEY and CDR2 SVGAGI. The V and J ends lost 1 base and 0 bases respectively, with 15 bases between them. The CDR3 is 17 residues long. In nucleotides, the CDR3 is TGTGCCAGCAGTTACTTAGAGCCACGTCGGGCTAACTATGGCTACACCTTC. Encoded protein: CASSYLEPRRANYGYTF.

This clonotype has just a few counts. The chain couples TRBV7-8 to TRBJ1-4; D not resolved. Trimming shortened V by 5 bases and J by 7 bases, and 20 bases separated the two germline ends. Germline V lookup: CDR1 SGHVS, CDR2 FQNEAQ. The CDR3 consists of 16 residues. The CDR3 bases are TGTGCCAGCAGCCCCCGAAGAGGCCGAACGCTTGAAAAACTGTTTTTT. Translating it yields CASSPRRGRTLEKLFF.

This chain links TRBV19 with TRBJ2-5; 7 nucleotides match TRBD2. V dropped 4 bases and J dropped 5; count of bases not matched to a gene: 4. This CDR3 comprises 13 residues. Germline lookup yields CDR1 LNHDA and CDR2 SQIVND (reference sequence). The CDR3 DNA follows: TGTGCCAGTAGTAGCGTGGGGGGGGAGACCCAGTACTTC. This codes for CASSSVGGETQYF.

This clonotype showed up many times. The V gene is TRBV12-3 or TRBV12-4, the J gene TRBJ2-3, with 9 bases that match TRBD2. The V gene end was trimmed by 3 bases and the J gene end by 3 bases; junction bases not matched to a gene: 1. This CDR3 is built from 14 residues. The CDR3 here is CASSFAGGTDTQYF. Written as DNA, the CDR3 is TGTGCCAGCAGTTTTGCGGGGGGGACAGATACGCAGTATTTT.

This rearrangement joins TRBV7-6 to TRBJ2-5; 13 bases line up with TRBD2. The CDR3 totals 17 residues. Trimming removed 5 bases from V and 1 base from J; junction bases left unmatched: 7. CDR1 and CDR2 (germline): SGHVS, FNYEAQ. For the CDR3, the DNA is TGTGCCAGCAGCCTACTAGCGGGAGGGACCTCCCAAGAGACCCAGTACTTC. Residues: CASSLLAGGTSQETQYF.

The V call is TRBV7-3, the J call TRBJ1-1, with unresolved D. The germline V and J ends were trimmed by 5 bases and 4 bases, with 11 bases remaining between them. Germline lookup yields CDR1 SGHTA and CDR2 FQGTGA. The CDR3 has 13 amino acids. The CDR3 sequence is CASSPTLGTEAFF. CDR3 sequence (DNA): TGTGCCAGCAGCCCGACCCTGGGCACTGAAGCTTTCTTT.

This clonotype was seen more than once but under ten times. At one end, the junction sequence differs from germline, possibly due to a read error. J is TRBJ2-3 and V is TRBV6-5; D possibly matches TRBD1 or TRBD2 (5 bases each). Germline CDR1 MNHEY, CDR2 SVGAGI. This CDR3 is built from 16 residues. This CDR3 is CASSYSPGTQRDTQYF. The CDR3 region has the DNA TGTGCCAGCAGCTACTCACCCGGGACCCAACGGGATACGCAGTATTTT.

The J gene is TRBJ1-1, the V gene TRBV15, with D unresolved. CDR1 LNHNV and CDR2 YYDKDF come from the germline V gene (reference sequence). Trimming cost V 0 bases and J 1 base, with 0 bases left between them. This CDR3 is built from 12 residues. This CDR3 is CATSRENTEAFF. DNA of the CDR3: TGTGCCACCAGCAGAGAGAACACTGAAGCTTTCTTT.

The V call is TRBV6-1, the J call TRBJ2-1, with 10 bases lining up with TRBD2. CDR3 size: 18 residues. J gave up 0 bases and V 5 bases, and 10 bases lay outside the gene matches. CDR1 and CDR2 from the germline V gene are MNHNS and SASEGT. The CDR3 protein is CASSPSWTSGRSYNEQFF. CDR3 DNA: TGTGCCAGCAGTCCGAGCTGGACTAGCGGACGCTCCTACAATGAGCAGTTCTTC.

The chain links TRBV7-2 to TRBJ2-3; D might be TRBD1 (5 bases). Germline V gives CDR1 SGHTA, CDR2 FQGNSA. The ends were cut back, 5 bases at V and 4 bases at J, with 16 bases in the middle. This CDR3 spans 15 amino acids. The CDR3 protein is CASSPSWGASDTQYF. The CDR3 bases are TGTGCCAGCAGCCCCAGTTGGGGCGCTTCAGATACGCAGTATTTT.